This T cell receptor (beta chain) came from a study of cytomegalovirus exposure and HLA in healthy donors listed by TCRdb under 2017. For the study in its entirety: An earlier analysis of approximately 600 of the donors reported approximately 290 Gb of sequence data and 100 million to 140 million unique TCR beta sequences from about 179 million T cells. An early release covering over 500 HLA-typed donors comprised approximately 290 gigabases of sequencing data and 85 million to 100 million unique TCR sequences. Among the roughly 390 genotyped donors, 75% to 90% belonged to the genetic ancestry cluster associated with self-reported Caucasian donors. The aim of the study was to test whether cataloging public T cell receptors could identify signatures of past pathogen exposure. The study used immunosequencing to profile the T cell repertoires of 666 subjects and linked those repertoires to cytomegalovirus serostatus. Besides the first cohort of hundreds of subjects, a separate validation cohort made up of over a hundred different subjects was used. The study combined high-throughput TCR immunosequencing, statistical association of individual TCRs with disease status, and machine learning to predict cytomegalovirus infection status. A later analysis re-examined previously published TCR beta repertoires from over 500 donors and added high-resolution HLA genotyping to investigate patterns of TCR occurrence. Rather than using new phenotypic data, the later analysis identified candidate immune exposures from TCR beta sequences and from how often those sequences occurred across donors. In an earlier analysis of several hundred of the donors, high-throughput TCR beta sequencing was used to judge whether each TCR beta V gene segment behaved as functional or pseudogenic. Alongside the repertoire data, information on donor age, sex, ethnicity and CMV serostatus was compiled. A later genetic analysis used genome-wide SNP genotypes for about 65% of the roughly 670 donors, treating that subset as a discovery cohort. All discovery cohort repertoires had been generated using a single sequencing platform. Both class I and class II loci were covered by HLA typing, at four-digit resolution. The number of typed donors differed by locus: roughly 620-630 for A, B, C, DRB1 and DQB1; about 520 for DQA1; roughly 600 for DPA1; and approximately 450 for DPB1. Because of strong linkage in the cohort, roughly five DR-DQ haplotypes were treated as single units for association and clustering. On average, roughly 200,000 unique TCR beta nucleotide sequences were sequenced per donor among 398 genotyped donors of the cohort, with 15% to 20% of those sequences being non-productive. What the research found in general, with its limitations: The study gave a list of 150 to 200 TCR beta chains associated with cytomegalovirus. CMV serostatus was the only immune exposure information available for the cohort. A later analysis found that most CMV-associated TCR beta chains appeared HLA-restricted, with HLA associations seemingly driven largely by CMV exposure. When HLA alleles, especially DR and DQ, strongly co-occurred, attributing TCR associations to individual alleles was difficult. Specific HLA alleles were associated with over 15,000 TCR beta sequences at a false discovery rate of 0.05 in a later analysis. The sequencing pipeline was judged likely to have produced a cluster of highly shared sequence variants as a technical artifact. An association between a missense DCLRE1C variant and V-gene and J-gene trimming of TCR beta chains was found in a later genetic analysis and replicated in an independent cohort. HLA typing was unavailable for some donors at each locus, so association tests used only the typed subset. A further reported finding was that TCR beta sequences accurately predicted the HLA-A and HLA-B alleles for most subjects in the first cohort. A later analysis found that HLA-associated TCR beta chains were more clonally expanded and had lower generation probabilities than equally common non-associated chains. An earlier analysis of 587 of the donors showed that most TCR beta V segments appeared in productive rearrangements either about 90% or about 30% of the time, which broadly matched IMGT annotations. The presence/absence analyses assumed that sequencing depth was roughly uniform across donors, and that assumption may not be true. According to the authors, the approach could potentially be generalized to other disease states and immunological phenotypes. Across donors, most TCR sequences were observed very rarely, whereas some public TCRs were present in many individuals. A later genetic analysis reported fewer N-insertions in productive TCRs among donors in an Asian-associated ancestry cluster than the roughly 700-donor mean. The 87-base-pair reads could not distinguish some IMGT-functional V segments, including TRBV6-2 and TRBV6-3, so those segments were excluded. Only TCR beta chains were sequenced in this cohort, and the absence of alpha or paired-chain data limited detectable features. Three of the identified cytomegalovirus-associated TCR beta chains were confirmed in vitro to be specific for cytomegalovirus antigens. According to a later analysis, parvovirus B19, influenza, CMV and Epstein-Barr virus appeared linked to several top co-occurrence clusters. In a later analysis, the rate of TCR association differed among HLA loci, with DRB1 alleles having the most associated TCRs and HLA-C alleles having the fewest. In both the original and validation cohorts, the classifier was reported to diagnose cytomegalovirus status with high specificity and sensitivity. Linkage disequilibrium might explain the correlated functional status among segregating V segments, but an unknown experimental factor could not be excluded. Because counts were too low, some 16 rarely observed V segments, including chromosome 9 orphons, were excluded from the earlier analysis of several hundred of the donors.

The library was produced with the immunoSEQ multiplex PCR assay. A mixture of 60 forward primers for TCR Vbeta segments and 13 reverse primers for TCR Jbeta segments was used in the multiplex PCR. A multiplex PCR assay on genomic DNA amplified the CDR3 region of rearranged TCR beta genes. Amplified TCR beta libraries were sequenced as 87-base-pair reads on the Illumina HiSeq System. In the paper's pipeline: Across the roughly 670 repertoires, a later analysis counted 78 million or so unique TCR beta chains, some 11 million of which were shared by at least two donors. A nearest-neighbor algorithm error-corrected the raw reads and collapsed the reads into unique sequences, merging closely related sequences to remove PCR and sequencing errors. To assign V, D and J gene segments, CDR3 sequences were aligned to IMGT reference sequences. Each retained sequence needed at least a six-nucleotide match to both a V gene segment and a J gene segment. A rearrangement counted as productive if the CDR3 had no stop codons and remained in frame with V and J, and every other rearrangement counted as non-productive. Following IMGT convention, CDR3 was defined as the stretch from the second conserved V-encoded cysteine to the conserved J-encoded phenylalanine. In an earlier analysis of 500 to 650 of the donors, sequences lacking an unambiguous match to a single V gene segment were excluded. In an earlier analysis of around 600 of the donors, V segments were called functional above 56.7% productive rearrangements and were called segregating when the between-donor standard deviation exceeded 5%. A statistical classification framework was built to diagnose cytomegalovirus status from the catalog of TCR beta chain sequences. V and J gene assignment, in a later analysis, came from comparing TCR nucleotide sequences with IMGT/GENE-DB human TR gene sequences. Using the TCRdist pipeline, a later analysis assigned CDR3 sequences along with most-parsimonious VDJ recombination scenarios. In a later analysis, every TCR beta chain was defined by the combination of its CDR3 amino acid sequence and its V-gene family, and reads without a unique V-gene family were dropped. A later analysis removed 600 or so highly shared, low-generation-probability nucleotide sequences to deal with suspected cross-contamination and a sequencing artifact. A later analysis calculated a clonal expansion index for each public chain from normalized within-repertoire ranks of inferred template counts. Generation probabilities in a later analysis came from a VDJ recombination model fitted to out-of-frame rearrangements, and those results were checked against IGoR. Hypergeometric tests were used in a later analysis to score TCR-TCR, TCR-HLA and TCR-CMV co-occurrence, with a repertoire-size bias correction applied to the TCR pairs. False discovery rates were estimated in a later analysis by permuting HLA or CMV assignments 20 times. In a later analysis, co-occurring TCRs were grouped using DBSCAN, with TCRdist sequence similarity added in when clustering inside HLA-allele-positive subsets. Repertoires with fewer than 30,000 or more than 120,000 public chains, plus five repertoires with anomalous nucleotide sharing, were excluded from co-occurrence clustering. TCRdb's version of the immuneACCESS table is confined to in-frame rearrangements and falls short of the full clone set. An unresolved V gene accounts for under half of the shortfall where checked; the remainder is of unknown origin. Clonal size and the V and J genes are those of that table, whereas D and trimming came from the DNA. Within this sample are tens of thousands of clones, with 50% of them counted one time only. The ten largest make up about 12% of the sample.

The cohort was made up of under 800 healthy bone marrow donors. Cohort members were all nominally healthy when sampled, although unrecorded immune exposures were likely present. Of the 670 or so cohort members, around 280 had positive CMV serostatus and 350 to 450 had negative CMV serostatus, and CMV serostatus was not recorded for the donor. A peripheral blood sample was provided by each donor, and peripheral blood mononuclear cells were used for TCR beta sequencing. Genomic DNA extraction from the blood cell samples was performed with the Qiagen DNeasy Blood Extraction Kit. Per the germline V gene, LGHNA is the CDR1 and YNFKEQ is the CDR2. For this chain, trimming is 2 bases at the V end and 6 bases at the J end, and the number of junction bases without a gene match is 8. The CDR3, from cysteine to phenylalanine, totals 15 residues. The DNA shown is the 45-base CDR3, in frame from base 1. Only a few counts were recorded for this clone. This clone's antigen is unknown. No base quality values were provided; no much bigger clone lies one nucleotide off.

Material for sequencing was PBMCs. The origin of this receptor is a human donor in good health. The sequence links TRBV4-2 to TRBJ1-2, with TRBD1 matching 8 junction bases. The nucleotide sequence is given as TGTGCCAGCAGCCAACCCTTTGACAGGGGCCATGGCTACACCTTC. Its protein is CASSQPFDRGHGYTF.